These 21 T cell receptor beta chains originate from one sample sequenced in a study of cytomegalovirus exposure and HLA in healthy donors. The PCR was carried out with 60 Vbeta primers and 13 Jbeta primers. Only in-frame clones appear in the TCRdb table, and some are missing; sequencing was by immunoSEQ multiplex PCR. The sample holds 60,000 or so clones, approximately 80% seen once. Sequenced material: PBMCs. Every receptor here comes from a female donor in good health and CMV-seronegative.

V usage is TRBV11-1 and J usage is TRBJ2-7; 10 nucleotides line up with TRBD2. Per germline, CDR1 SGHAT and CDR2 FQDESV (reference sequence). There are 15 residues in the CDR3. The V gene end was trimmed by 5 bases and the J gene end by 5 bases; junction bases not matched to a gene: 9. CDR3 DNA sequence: TGTGCCAGCAGCCCAGCCAGGACTAGCGGAAACGAGCAGTACTTC. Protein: CASSPARTSGNEQYF.

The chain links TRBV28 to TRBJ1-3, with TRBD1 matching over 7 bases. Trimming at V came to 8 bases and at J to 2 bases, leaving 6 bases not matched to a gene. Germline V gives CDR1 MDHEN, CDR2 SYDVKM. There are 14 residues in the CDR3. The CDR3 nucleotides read TGTGCCAGCTCCATCACAGGGGCTGGAAACACCATATATTTT. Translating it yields CASSITGAGNTIYF.

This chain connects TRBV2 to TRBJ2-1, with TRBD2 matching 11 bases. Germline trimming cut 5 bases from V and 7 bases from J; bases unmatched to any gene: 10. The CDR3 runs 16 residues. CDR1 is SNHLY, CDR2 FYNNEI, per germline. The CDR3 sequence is CASSPLSGGALNEQFF. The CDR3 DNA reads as TGTGCCAGCAGTCCTCTTAGCGGGGGGGCCTTAAATGAGCAGTTCTTC. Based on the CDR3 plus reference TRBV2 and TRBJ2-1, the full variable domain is EPEVTQTPSHQVTQMGQEVILRCVPISNHLYFYWYRQILGQKVEFLVSFYNNEISEKSEIFDDQFSVERPDGSNFTLKIRSTKLEDSAMYFCASSPLSGGALNEQFFGPGTRLTVL.

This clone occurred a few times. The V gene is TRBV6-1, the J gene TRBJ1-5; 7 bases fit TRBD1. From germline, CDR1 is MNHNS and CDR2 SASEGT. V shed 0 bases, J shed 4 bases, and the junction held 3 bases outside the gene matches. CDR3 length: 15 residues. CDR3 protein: CASSEAMTGNQPQHF. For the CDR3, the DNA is TGTGCCAGCAGTGAAGCCATGACAGGGAATCAGCCCCAGCATTTT.

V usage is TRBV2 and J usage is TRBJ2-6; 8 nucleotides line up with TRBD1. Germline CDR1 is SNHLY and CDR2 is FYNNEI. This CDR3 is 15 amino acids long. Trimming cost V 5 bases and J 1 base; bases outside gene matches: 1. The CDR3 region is CASSRQGSGANVLTF. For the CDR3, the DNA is TGTGCCAGCAGTAGACAGGGGTCTGGGGCCAACGTCCTGACTTTC.

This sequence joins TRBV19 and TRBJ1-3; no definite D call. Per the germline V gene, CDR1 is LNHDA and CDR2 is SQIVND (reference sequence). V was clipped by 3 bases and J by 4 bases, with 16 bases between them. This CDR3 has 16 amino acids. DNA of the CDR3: TGTGCCAGTAGTATCGTCGGGGAACCCTGGGGAAACACCATATATTTT. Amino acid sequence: CASSIVGEPWGNTIYF.

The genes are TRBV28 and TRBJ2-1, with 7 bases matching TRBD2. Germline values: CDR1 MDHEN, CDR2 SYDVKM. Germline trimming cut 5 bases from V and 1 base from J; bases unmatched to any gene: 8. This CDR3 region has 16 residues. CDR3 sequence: CASSGGGTVSYNEQFF. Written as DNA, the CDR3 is TGTGCCAGCAGTGGGGGGGGGACTGTTTCCTACAATGAGCAGTTCTTC.

The CDR3, as DNA: TGTGCCAGCAGTTTACAGGGAGGAAGATACAATGAGCAGTTCTTC. Its translation is CASSLQGGRYNEQFF. The V call is TRBV28, the J call TRBJ2-1; possibly TRBD2 for D (6 bases). V gave up 2 bases and J gave up 4 bases, with 12 bases separating them. Germline assignment: CDR1 MDHEN and CDR2 SYDVKM. The CDR3 runs to 15 residues.

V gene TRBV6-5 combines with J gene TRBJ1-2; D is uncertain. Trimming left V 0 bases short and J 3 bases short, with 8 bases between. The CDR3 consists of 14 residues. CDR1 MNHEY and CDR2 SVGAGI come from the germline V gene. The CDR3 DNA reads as TGTGCCAGCAGTTACTCGAGCGGGGACTATGGCTACACCTTC. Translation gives CASSYSSGDYGYTF.

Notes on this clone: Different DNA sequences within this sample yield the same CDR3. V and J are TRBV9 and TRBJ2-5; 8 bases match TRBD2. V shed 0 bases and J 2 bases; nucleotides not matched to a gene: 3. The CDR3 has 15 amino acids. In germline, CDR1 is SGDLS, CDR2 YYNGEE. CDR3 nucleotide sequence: TGTGCCAGCAGCGTAGCGGGGGGGCCGCAAGAGACCCAGTACTTC. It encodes CASSVAGGPQETQYF.

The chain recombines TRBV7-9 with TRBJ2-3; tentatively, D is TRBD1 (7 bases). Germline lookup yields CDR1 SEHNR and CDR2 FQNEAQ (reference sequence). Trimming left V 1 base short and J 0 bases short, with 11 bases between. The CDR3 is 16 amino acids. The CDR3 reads CASSLVQGGSTDTQYF. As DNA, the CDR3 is TGTGCCAGCAGCTTAGTTCAGGGGGGTAGCACAGATACGCAGTATTTT.

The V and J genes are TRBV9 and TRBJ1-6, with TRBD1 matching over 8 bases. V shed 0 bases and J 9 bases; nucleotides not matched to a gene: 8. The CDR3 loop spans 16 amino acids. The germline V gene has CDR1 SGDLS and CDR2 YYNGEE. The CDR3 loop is CASSVGRSGGGSPLHF. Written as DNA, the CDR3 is TGTGCCAGCAGCGTAGGTAGATCAGGGGGCGGTTCACCCCTCCACTTT.

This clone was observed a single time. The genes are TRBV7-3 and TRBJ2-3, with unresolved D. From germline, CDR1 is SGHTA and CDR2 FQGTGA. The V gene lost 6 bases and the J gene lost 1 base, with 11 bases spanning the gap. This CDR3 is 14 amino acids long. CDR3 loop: CASSRTGGTDTQYF. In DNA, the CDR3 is TGTGCCAGCAGTAGAACTGGAGGCACAGATACGCAGTATTTT.

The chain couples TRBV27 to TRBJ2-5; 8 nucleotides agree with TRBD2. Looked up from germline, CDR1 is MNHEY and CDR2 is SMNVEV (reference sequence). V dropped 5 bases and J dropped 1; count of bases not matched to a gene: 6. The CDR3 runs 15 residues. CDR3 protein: CASSTPGGGQETQYF. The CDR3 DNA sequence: TGTGCCAGCAGTACCCCGGGAGGGGGCCAAGAGACCCAGTACTTC.

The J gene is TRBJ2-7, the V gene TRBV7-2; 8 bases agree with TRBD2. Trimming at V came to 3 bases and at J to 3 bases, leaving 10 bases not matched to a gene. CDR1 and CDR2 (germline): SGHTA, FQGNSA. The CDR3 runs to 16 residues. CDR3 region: CASSFPGGGHFYEQYF. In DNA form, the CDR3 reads TGTGCCAGCAGCTTCCCCGGGGGGGGTCACTTCTACGAGCAGTACTTC.

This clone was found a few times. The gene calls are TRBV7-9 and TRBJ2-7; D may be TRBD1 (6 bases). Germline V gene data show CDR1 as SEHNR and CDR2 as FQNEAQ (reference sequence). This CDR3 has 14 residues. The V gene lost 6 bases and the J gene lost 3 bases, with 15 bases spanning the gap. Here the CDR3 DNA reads TGTGCCAGCAGACAGGGCCCAGAGTACTACGAGCAGTACTTC. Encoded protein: CASRQGPEYYEQYF.

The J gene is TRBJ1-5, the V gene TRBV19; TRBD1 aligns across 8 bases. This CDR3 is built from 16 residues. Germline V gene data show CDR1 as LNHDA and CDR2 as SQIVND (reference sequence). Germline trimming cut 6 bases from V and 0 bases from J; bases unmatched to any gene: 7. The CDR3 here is CASRGGQGDSNQPQHF. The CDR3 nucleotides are TGTGCCAGTAGGGGCGGACAGGGAGATAGCAATCAGCCCCAGCATTTT.

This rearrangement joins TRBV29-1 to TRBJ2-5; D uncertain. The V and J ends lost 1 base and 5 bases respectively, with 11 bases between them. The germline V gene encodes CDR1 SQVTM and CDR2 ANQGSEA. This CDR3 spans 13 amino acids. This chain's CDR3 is CSVEAARRETQYF. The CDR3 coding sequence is TGCAGCGTTGAAGCTGCTAGACGGGAGACCCAGTACTTC.

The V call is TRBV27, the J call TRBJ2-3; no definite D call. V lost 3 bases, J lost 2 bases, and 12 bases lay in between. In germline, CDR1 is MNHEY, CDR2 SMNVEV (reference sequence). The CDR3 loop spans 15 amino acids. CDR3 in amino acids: CASSFSSDYTDTQYF. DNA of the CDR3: TGTGCCAGCAGTTTCTCCAGCGATTACACAGATACGCAGTATTTT.

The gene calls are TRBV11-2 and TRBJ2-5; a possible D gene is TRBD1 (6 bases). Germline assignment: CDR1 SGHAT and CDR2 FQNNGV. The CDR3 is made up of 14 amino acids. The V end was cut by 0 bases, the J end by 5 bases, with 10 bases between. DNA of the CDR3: TGTGCCAGCAGCTTAGAGGGGGCGTGGGAGACCCAGTACTTC. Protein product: CASSLEGAWETQYF.

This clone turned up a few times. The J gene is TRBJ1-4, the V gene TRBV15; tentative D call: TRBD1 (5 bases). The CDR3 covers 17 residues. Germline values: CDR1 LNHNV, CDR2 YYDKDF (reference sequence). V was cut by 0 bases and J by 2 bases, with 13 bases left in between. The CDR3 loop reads CATSRDLAGGTNEKLFF. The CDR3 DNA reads TGTGCCACCAGCAGAGATTTAGCGGGGGGGACTAATGAAAAACTGTTTTTT. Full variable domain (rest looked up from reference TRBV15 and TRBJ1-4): DAMVIQNPRYQVTQFGKPVTLSCSQTLNHNVMYWYQQKSSQAPKLLFHYYDKDFNNEADTPDNFQSRRPNTSFCFLDIRSPGLGDTAMYLCATSRDLAGGTNEKLFFGSGTQLSVL.